This T cell receptor (beta chain) was profiled in a study of T cells after somatic rescue of genetic block (dated by TCRdb to 2019 to 2021). Some background on the complete study: The study assessed how robust, over the long term, a T-cell system was when the system had developed through somatic rescue of a genetic block in T-cell development.

Library preparation used the immunoSEQ multiplex PCR assay. TCRdb carries this immuneACCESS record with in-frame sequences only. Its versions omit some clonotypes, under half of them owing to an unresolved V gene in the studies checked, with the rest unexplained. The sample profile shows about 63,000 clones; roughly nine tenths of them were found once. Of the sample, around 3% is held by the ten largest clones. As for this clone: The antigen it recognizes is unknown. Base quality data are lacking; no much larger clone is found one base away.

This receptor was taken from a middle-aged man. Sequencing was done on a sample of peripheral blood mononuclear cells (PBMCs).

The CDR3 corresponds to CASSWAPGPYEQYF. The base sequence is TGCGCCAGCAGCTGGGCCCCCGGACCCTACGAGCAGTACTTC. Recombination linked TRBV5-1 to TRBJ2-7, with no D gene named confidently. Taken from the germline V gene, the CDR1 and CDR2 loops are SGHRS and YFSETQ. Its CDR3 holds 14 amino acids, cysteine through phenylalanine. Just CDR3 DNA is preserved here, 42 bases in frame from base 1. V lost 3 bases and J lost 2 bases; the stretch between them is 12 bases long.